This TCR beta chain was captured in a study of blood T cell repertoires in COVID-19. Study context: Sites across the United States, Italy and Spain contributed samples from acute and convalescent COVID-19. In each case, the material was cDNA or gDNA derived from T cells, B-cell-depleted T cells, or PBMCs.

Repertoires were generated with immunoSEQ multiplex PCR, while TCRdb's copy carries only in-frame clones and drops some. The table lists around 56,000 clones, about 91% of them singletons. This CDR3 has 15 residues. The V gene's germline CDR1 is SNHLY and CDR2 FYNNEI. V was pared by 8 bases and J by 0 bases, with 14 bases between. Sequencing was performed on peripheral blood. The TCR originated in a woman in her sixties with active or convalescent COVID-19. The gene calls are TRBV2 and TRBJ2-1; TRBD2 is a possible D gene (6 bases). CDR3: CASGGTPGSYNEQFF. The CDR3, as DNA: TGTGCCAGCGGGGGGACTCCGGGCTCCTACAATGAGCAGTTCTTC.